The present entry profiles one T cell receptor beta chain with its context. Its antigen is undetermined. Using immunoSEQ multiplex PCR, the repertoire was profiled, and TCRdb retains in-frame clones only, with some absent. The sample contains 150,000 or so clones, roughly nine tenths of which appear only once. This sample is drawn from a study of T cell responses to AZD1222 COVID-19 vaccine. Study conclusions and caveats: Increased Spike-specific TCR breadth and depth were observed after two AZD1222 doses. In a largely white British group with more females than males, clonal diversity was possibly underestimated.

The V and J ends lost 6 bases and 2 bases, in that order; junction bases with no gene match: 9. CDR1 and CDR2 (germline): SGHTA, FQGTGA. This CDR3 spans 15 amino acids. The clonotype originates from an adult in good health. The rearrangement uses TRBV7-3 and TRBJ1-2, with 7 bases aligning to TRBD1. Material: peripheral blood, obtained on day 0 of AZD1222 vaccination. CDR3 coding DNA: TGTGCCAGCAGTCCCACTGCAGGGGGAAACTATGGCTACACCTTC. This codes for CASSPTAGGNYGYTF. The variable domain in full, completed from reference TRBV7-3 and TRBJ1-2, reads GAGVSQTPSNKVTEKGKYVELRCDPISGHTALYWYRQSLGQGPEFLIYFQGTGAADDSGLPNDRFFAVRPEGSVSTLKIQRTERGDSAVYLCASSPTAGGNYGYTFGSGTRLTVV.